This T cell receptor beta chain was sequenced during a study of blood T cell repertoires in COVID-19. Using immunoSEQ multiplex PCR, the repertoire was profiled, and TCRdb retains in-frame clones only, with some absent. This repertoire shows about 210,000 clones, 70% to 90% found once; its top ten account for 7.5% to 8%. V shed 3 bases and J shed 6 bases, with 7 bases lying between them. The CDR3 runs to 11 residues. The V gene's germline CDR1 is SGDLS and CDR2 YYNGEE. This clone was counted only a few times. The J gene is TRBJ2-7, the V gene TRBV9; D is ambiguous. This TCR derives from a woman between 45 and 65 years old with active or convalescent COVID-19. The sample was peripheral blood. The CDR3 nucleotides are TGTGCCAGCAGCGGGCTTGGCGAGCAGTACTTC. This codes for CASSGLGEQYF.